Below, 27 T cell receptor beta chains from the same sample are listed, as sequenced in a study of shared clonotypes between healthy human individuals. TCRdb's copy holds only in-frame clones and misses some; the assay was immunoSEQ multiplex PCR. The repertoire holds some 2.3 million clones, roughly 93% seen once, with 0.3% to 0.4% in the top ten. Sequenced sample: naive CD4+ T cells from PBMCs. Documented subset: CD45RA+ positively selected. All receptors derive from a man younger than 30 in good health. Some clones in this sample may be carry-over from other donors' samples.

The rearrangement links TRBV28 to TRBJ2-6; no clear D. Trimming stripped 7 bases from V and 0 bases from J, with 16 bases between. CDR1 and CDR2 (germline): MDHEN, SYDVKM. The CDR3 consists of 17 residues. This CDR3 is CASTTPAKRSGANVLTF. CDR3 bases: TGTGCCAGCACCACGCCAGCTAAACGCTCTGGGGCCAACGTCCTGACTTTC. The full variable domain, in which reference TRBV28 and TRBJ2-6 provide the parts outside the CDR3, is DVKVTQSSRYLVKRTGEKVFLECVQDMDHENMFWYRQDPGLGLRLIYFSYDVKMKEKGDIPEGYSVSREKKERFSLILESASTNQTSMYLCASTTPAKRSGANVLTFGAGSRLTVL.

J is TRBJ2-3 and V is TRBV6-6; possibly TRBD2 for D (6 bases). This CDR3 spans 15 amino acids. V lost 5 bases and J 5 bases, leaving 17 bases between the germline ends. Per the germline V gene, CDR1 is MNHNY and CDR2 is SVGAGI (reference sequence). The CDR3 is CASSREVLRGDTQYF. The CDR3 DNA follows: TGTGCCAGCAGTAGGGAGGTTCTGAGGGGAGATACGCAGTATTTT.

The CDR3 nucleotides read TGTGCCAGCAGCCAAGAGACTAGCGGGAGTGGTACGCAGTATTTT. Translating gives CASSQETSGSGTQYF. The chain links TRBV4-2 to TRBJ2-3; 12 bases fit TRBD2. There are 15 residues in the CDR3. From germline, CDR1 is LGHNA and CDR2 YNFKEQ. Trimming took 0 bases from V and 8 from J; bases not matched to a gene: 3.

The V gene is TRBV15, the J gene TRBJ1-2; 8 bases line up with TRBD1. The CDR3 loop spans 14 amino acids. V was clipped by 2 bases and J by 5 bases; unmatched bases: 4. The germline V gene encodes CDR1 LNHNV and CDR2 YYDKDF (reference sequence). The chain's CDR3 is CATSRQDRVYGYTF. CDR3 DNA: TGTGCCACCAGCAGACAGGACAGGGTGTATGGCTACACCTTC.

The chain employs TRBV5-1 and TRBJ1-1; maybe TRBD1 (6 bases). V gave up 4 bases and J gave up 3 bases, with 13 bases separating them. CDR3 length equals 14 residues. Germline assignment: CDR1 SGHRS and CDR2 YFSETQ. In DNA, the CDR3 is TGCGCCAGCAGCGGCGGACAGCTAGACACTGAAGCTTTCTTT. Translation: CASSGGQLDTEAFF.

The DNA for the CDR3 is TGTGCCAGCAGCCTGGGGACAGGTGTATCACCCCTCCACTTT. Its protein is CASSLGTGVSPLHF. The chain combines TRBV7-2 with TRBJ1-6, with TRBD1 matching over 8 bases. Trimming took 5 bases from V and 10 from J; bases not matched to a gene: 7. Germline V gene sequence: CDR1 SGHTA, CDR2 FQGNSA. The CDR3 consists of 14 residues. The entire variable domain, with the rest obtained from reference TRBV7-2 and TRBJ1-6, is as follows: GAGVSQSPSNKVTEKGKDVELRCDPISGHTALYWYRQSLGQGLEFLIYFQGNSAPDKSGLPSDRFSAERTGGSVSTLTIQRTQQEDSAVYLCASSLGTGVSPLHFGNGTRLTVT.

The gene calls are TRBV7-3 and TRBJ2-1, with D perhaps TRBD1 (6 bases). Germline lookup yields CDR1 SGHTA and CDR2 FQGTGA. V lost 5 bases to trimming and J lost 6 bases, with 20 bases between them. The CDR3 runs to 16 residues. Written as DNA, the CDR3 is TGTGCCAGCAGCAAACCGGGACAACAGGGTTTCAATGAGCAGTTCTTC. It encodes CASSKPGQQGFNEQFF.

V usage is TRBV23-1 and J usage is TRBJ1-2; D is perhaps TRBD1 (5 bases). TRBV23-1 is reported as an ORF; its role is uncertain. Trimming removed 8 bases at V and 5 bases at J, with 15 bases between. The CDR3 spans 13 residues. Here the CDR3 reads CASRGGNFYGYTF. CDR3 DNA sequence: TGCGCCAGCCGCGGGGGGAACTTTTATGGCTACACCTTC.

This sequence joins TRBV5-1 and TRBJ2-5; 9 nucleotides match TRBD1. The CDR3 covers 14 residues. Germline loops: CDR1 SGHRS, CDR2 YFSETQ. V shed 4 bases and J 4 bases; nucleotides not matched to a gene: 5. The CDR3 region has the DNA TGCGCCAGCAGCACACAGGGGGCAGGAGAGACCCAGTACTTC. This encodes CASSTQGAGETQYF. The full variable domain, rest sourced from reference TRBV5-1 and TRBJ2-5, is KAGVTQTPRYLIKTRGQQVTLSCSPISGHRSVSWYQQTPGQGLQFLFEYFSETQRNKGNFPGRFSGRQFSNSRSEMNVSTLELGDSALYLCASSTQGAGETQYFGPGTRLLVL.

The V and J genes are TRBV5-4 and TRBJ2-5; D possibly corresponds to TRBD2 (6 bases). V gave up 1 base and J gave up 5 bases, with 12 bases separating them. Germline V gives CDR1 SGHNT, CDR2 YYREEE (reference sequence). This CDR3 contains 14 residues. The CDR3 reads CASSLKQAGETQYF. The CDR3 coding sequence is TGTGCCAGCAGCTTGAAACAGGCGGGGGAGACCCAGTACTTC.

V gene TRBV28 combines with J gene TRBJ1-1; 7 bases are shared with TRBD1. V shed 7 bases, J shed 10 bases, and the junction held 12 bases outside the gene matches. CDR3 size: 13 residues. Per the germline V gene, CDR1 is MDHEN and CDR2 is SYDVKM. The DNA of the CDR3 is TGTGCCAGCACCGTCGGAGGGGGCTTCACAGCTTTCTTT. It encodes CASTVGGGFTAFF.

J is TRBJ2-5 and V is TRBV11-2, with 7 bases identical to TRBD2. With V trimmed by 6 bases and J by 5 bases, 6 bases remained unmatched. The CDR3 has 13 amino acids. Germline lookup yields CDR1 SGHAT and CDR2 FQNNGV. The CDR3 nucleotides are TGTGCCAGCAGTAAGCGGGGTGTGGAGACCCAGTACTTC. It translates to CASSKRGVETQYF.

J is TRBJ1-2 and V is TRBV19; TRBD1 matches at 9 bases. Germline V gene lookup returns CDR1 LNHDA and CDR2 SQIVND (reference sequence). Unmatched junction bases numbered 18, after V lost 7 bases and J lost 9 bases. The CDR3 is 16 amino acids. The CDR3 loop is CASTPGQGTATRRYTF. In DNA form, the CDR3 reads TGTGCCAGTACCCCGGGACAGGGAACCGCAACCCGTCGCTACACCTTC.

The chain links TRBV18 to TRBJ2-5, with 10 bases identical to TRBD2. Germline V lookup: CDR1 KGHSH, CDR2 LQKENI. The CDR3 totals 14 residues. The V gene end was trimmed by 4 bases and the J gene end by 2 bases; junction bases not matched to a gene: 1. The CDR3 DNA is TGTGCCAGCTCACTACTAGCGGGGCAAGAGACCCAGTACTTC. Amino acids: CASSLLAGQETQYF.

The chain recombines TRBV2 with TRBJ2-1; possible D gene TRBD2, 6 bases. The CDR3 has 13 residues. The V gene's germline CDR1 is SNHLY and CDR2 FYNNEI. Trimming removed 7 bases from V and 9 bases from J, with 16 bases in between. CDR3 residues: CASTQLGGSEQFF. The CDR3 DNA is TGTGCCAGCACCCAGCTGGGAGGAAGTGAGCAGTTCTTC.

The CDR3 sequence: CASSPGHPPGNYGYTF. CDR3 DNA: TGTGCCAGCAGCCCAGGACATCCCCCAGGCAACTATGGCTACACCTTC. The chain joins TRBV5-4 to TRBJ1-2; TRBD1 is a possible D gene (5 bases). Germline V CDR1 and CDR2: SGHNT, YYREEE (reference sequence). Trimming took 4 bases from V and 2 from J, leaving 18 bases between them. The CDR3 is 16 residues long.

The rearrangement joins TRBV4-3 to TRBJ2-1, with D tentatively TRBD2 (5 bases). Germline V gene data show CDR1 as LGHNA and CDR2 as YSLEER. The CDR3 covers 17 residues. Trimming cost V 0 bases and J 3 bases, with 15 bases left between them. CDR3 DNA sequence: TGCGCCAGCAGCCAAGATCCCCGAGGGCCCCGCTACAATGAGCAGTTCTTC. It translates to CASSQDPRGPRYNEQFF.

This clone occurred once. Other DNA sequences in this sample translate to the same CDR3. The genes are TRBV6-5 and TRBJ2-7; D gene uncertain. V shed 6 bases and J shed 0 bases, with 3 bases lying between them. The germline V gene encodes CDR1 MNHEY and CDR2 SVGAGI. The CDR3 totals 11 residues. CDR3 DNA sequence: TGTGCCAGCAGCAACTCCTACGAGCAGTACTTC. Translated: CASSNSYEQYF.

Turning to this clone: The sample has other DNA sequences that encode this CDR3 too. The chain has TRBV18 and TRBJ2-2; D remains ambiguous. CDR1 is KGHSH and CDR2 is LQKENI in the germline V gene. The CDR3 loop spans 14 amino acids. V gave up 3 bases and J gave up 4 bases, with 9 bases separating them. The CDR3 coding sequence is TGTGCCAGCTCACCGAGCCAGATCACCGGGGAGCTGTTTTTT. It translates to CASSPSQITGELFF.

The chain carries TRBV29-1 and TRBJ2-3; 7 nucleotides align to TRBD2. The CDR3 runs to 12 residues. Germline loops: CDR1 SQVTM, CDR2 ANQGSEA. V lost 6 bases to trimming and J lost 6 bases; unmatched junction nucleotides: 6. This CDR3 is CSVLTSRDTQYF. The CDR3 region has the DNA TGCAGCGTCCTGACTAGCCGCGATACGCAGTATTTT.

V and J are TRBV6-5 and TRBJ1-2; TRBD1 aligns across 8 bases. The germline CDR1 and CDR2 sequences are MNHEY and SVGAGI. J gave up 4 bases and V 4 bases, and 5 bases lay outside the gene matches. This CDR3 has 14 amino acids. The CDR3 loop is CASSWDRNPYGYTF. CDR3 sequence (DNA): TGTGCCAGCAGTTGGGACAGGAACCCCTATGGCTACACCTTC.

The V and J genes are TRBV5-1 and TRBJ1-1, with TRBD1 as a possible D gene (5 bases). The CDR3 is made up of 16 amino acids. Trimming pared 0 bases from V and 11 bases from J, leaving 23 bases between. CDR1 and CDR2 (germline): SGHRS, YFSETQ. CDR3 protein: CASSLELGEGEERAFF. In DNA form, the CDR3 reads TGCGCCAGCAGCTTGGAATTGGGGGAGGGCGAAGAGCGGGCTTTCTTT.

The chain recombines TRBV5-1 with TRBJ1-1; TRBD1 matches 7 bases. This CDR3 is built from 13 residues. J gave up 2 bases and V 5 bases, and 3 bases lay outside the gene matches. Germline CDR1 is SGHRS and CDR2 is YFSETQ. CDR3 bases: TGCGCCAGCAGTGACAGGGTTAACACTGAAGCTTTCTTT. Translating it yields CASSDRVNTEAFF.

The chain uses TRBV27 and TRBJ1-3; possible D gene TRBD1, 6 bases. Germline CDR1 reads MNHEY; CDR2 reads SMNVEV (reference sequence). This CDR3 spans 15 amino acids. V lost 8 bases, J lost 0 bases, and 14 bases lay in between. DNA for the CDR3: TGTGCCAGCGGAGACAGGTTCCTCTCTGGAAACACCATATATTTT. This encodes CASGDRFLSGNTIYF.

The chain recombines TRBV5-1 with TRBJ2-7; D not resolved. This CDR3 is 14 amino acids long. CDR1 is SGHRS and CDR2 is YFSETQ in the germline V gene. Trimming took off 7 bases at V and 3 bases at J, with 17 bases between the two ends. The CDR3: CASRVAATYYEQYF. DNA for the CDR3: TGCGCCAGCCGGGTCGCAGCCACCTACTACGAGCAGTACTTC.

The rearrangement uses TRBV5-6 and TRBJ2-3; tentative D call: TRBD2 (6 bases). Per the germline V gene, CDR1 is SGHDT and CDR2 is YYEEEE. V lost 4 bases, J lost 6 bases, and 12 bases lay in between. The CDR3 is 13 amino acids. CDR3 in DNA: TGTGCCAGCAGCGGAGGGTTCAGGGATACGCAGTATTTT. Its protein is CASSGGFRDTQYF.

The chain couples TRBV9 to TRBJ2-2; 8 bases are shared with TRBD1. Germline CDR1 is SGDLS and CDR2 is YYNGEE. V lost 3 bases and J lost 2; bases outside the gene matches: 6. The length of the CDR3 is 16 residues. CDR3 residues: CASSALGTGNTGELFF. The CDR3, as DNA: TGTGCCAGCAGCGCCCTCGGGACAGGTAACACCGGGGAGCTGTTTTTT.